A selection of T cell receptor beta chains follows, all from one sample in a study of CD8+CD57+ T cells in acquired aplastic anemia. A single record per CDR3 protein comes from TCRdb applying MiXCR to the reads. The table has some 150,000 distinct CDR3 sequences, 70% to 75% seen once. Sample: sorted CD4+, CD8+, or CD8+CD57+ T cells (not recorded which) from PBMCs. The receptors derive from a human donor with aplastic anemia. Both conserved end residues are part of each CDR3. The D gene is left open where the match is weak. Size tells how often a clone was seen (once, few, many) or the class of an expanded clone, and some rows leave it out.

clone size: NA
V gene: TRBV20-1
J gene: TRBJ1-1
D gene: NA
CDR3 protein: CSARVIKVNTEAFF
CDR3 DNA: TGCAGTGCTAGAGTCATAAAGGTGAACACTGAAGCTTTCTTT

clone size: NA
V gene: TRBV7-9
J gene: TRBJ2-2
D gene: TRBD2
CDR3 protein: CASSFAGVRTGELFF
CDR3 DNA: TGTGCCAGCAGCTTTGCGGGAGTAAGGACCGGGGAGCTGTTTTTT

clone size: NA
V gene: TRBV7-8
J gene: TRBJ2-7
D gene: TRBD1
CDR3 protein: CASSPRGIPYEQYF
CDR3 DNA: TGTGCCAGCAGCCCCAGGGGGATCCCCTACGAGCAGTACTTC

clone size: NA
V gene: TRBV10-3
J gene: TRBJ1-1
D gene: NA
CDR3 protein: CAISFDGWAEAFF
CDR3 DNA: TGTGCCATCTCCTTTGATGGTTGGGCTGAAGCTTTCTTT

clone size: NA
V gene: TRBV19
J gene: TRBJ2-1
D gene: TRBD2
CDR3 protein: CASSIGLAGANEQFF
CDR3 DNA: TGTGCCAGTAGTATAGGGCTAGCGGGAGCCAATGAGCAGTTCTTC

clone size: NA
V gene: TRBV7-8
J gene: TRBJ2-1
D gene: NA
CDR3 protein: CASSLARDYNEQFF
CDR3 DNA: TGTGCCAGCAGCTTAGCCAGGGACTACAATGAGCAGTTCTTC

clone size: NA
V gene: TRBV25-1
J gene: TRBJ2-1
D gene: TRBD2
CDR3 protein: CASSELAGANYNEQFF
CDR3 DNA: TGTGCCAGCAGTGAACTAGCGGGGGCGAATTACAATGAGCAGTTCTTC

clone size: NA
V gene: TRBV7-2
J gene: TRBJ2-7
D gene: NA
CDR3 protein: CASSERGRGRHEQYF
CDR3 DNA: TGTGCCAGCAGTGAAAGGGGCAGGGGGAGGCACGAGCAGTACTTC

clone size: NA
V gene: TRBV2
J gene: TRBJ2-7
D gene: NA
CDR3 protein: CASMVRENEQYF
CDR3 DNA: TGTGCCAGCATGGTGCGTGAGAACGAGCAGTACTTC

clone size: few
V gene: TRBV7-3
J gene: TRBJ2-3
D gene: NA
CDR3 protein: CASSINQGTDTQYF
CDR3 DNA: TGTGCCAGCAGCATAAACCAGGGCACGGATACGCAGTATTTT

clone size: NA
V gene: TRBV2
J gene: TRBJ1-2
D gene: NA
CDR3 protein: CASNPDRNNYGYTF
CDR3 DNA: TGTGCCAGCAACCCTGACAGGAATAACTATGGCTACACCTTC

clone size: NA
V gene: TRBV20-1
J gene: TRBJ1-2
D gene: NA
CDR3 protein: CSARDLRGGSGYTF
CDR3 DNA: TGCAGTGCTAGAGACCTCCGGGGCGGCAGTGGCTACACCTTC

clone size: once
V gene: TRBV15
J gene: TRBJ2-5
D gene: NA
CDR3 protein: CATSRDGRGQETQYF
CDR3 DNA: TGTGCCACCAGCAGAGATGGAAGGGGGCAAGAGACCCAGTACTTC

clone size: NA
V gene: TRBV7-2
J gene: TRBJ1-1
D gene: NA
CDR3 protein: CASSLSGGLTEAFF
CDR3 DNA: TGTGCCAGCAGCCTTTCTGGAGGCCTCACTGAAGCTTTCTTT

clone size: NA
V gene: TRBV10-3
J gene: TRBJ2-5
D gene: TRBD2
CDR3 protein: CAISAAPGLANQETQYF
CDR3 DNA: TGTGCCATCAGTGCCGCACCGGGACTAGCGAACCAAGAGACCCAGTACTTC

clone size: NA
V gene: TRBV7-2
J gene: TRBJ2-1
D gene: NA
CDR3 protein: CASSLVKGNEQFF
CDR3 DNA: TGTGCCAGCAGCTTAGTTAAAGGTAATGAGCAGTTCTTC

clone size: medium-sized
V gene: TRBV12-3/TRBV12-4
J gene: TRBJ2-2
D gene: NA
CDR3 protein: CASSFTGELFF
CDR3 DNA: TGTGCCAGCAGTTTTACCGGGGAGCTGTTTTTT

clone size: few
V gene: TRBV20-1
J gene: TRBJ1-2
D gene: TRBD1
CDR3 protein: CSAIGQDHSSYGYTF
CDR3 DNA: TGCAGTGCTATAGGACAGGATCATTCCTCCTATGGCTACACCTTC

clone size: NA
V gene: TRBV20-1
J gene: TRBJ1-6
D gene: TRBD1
CDR3 protein: CSARVGQGSGESPLHF
CDR3 DNA: TGCAGTGCTAGAGTGGGACAGGGTAGTGGAGAATCACCCCTCCACTTT

clone size: NA
V gene: TRBV2
J gene: TRBJ2-7
D gene: NA
CDR3 protein: CASSWGPPYEQYF
CDR3 DNA: TGTGCCAGCAGTTGGGGGCCGCCTTACGAGCAGTACTTC

clone size: NA
V gene: TRBV19
J gene: TRBJ1-5
D gene: NA
CDR3 protein: CASSPRTAPRDNQPQHF
CDR3 DNA: TGTGCCAGTAGTCCCCGGACAGCACCGCGGGACAATCAGCCCCAGCATTTT

clone size: many
V gene: TRBV7-9
J gene: TRBJ2-1
D gene: TRBD2
CDR3 protein: CASSLDPSGGMGDEQFF
CDR3 DNA: TGTGCCAGCAGCTTAGACCCGAGCGGGGGGATGGGGGATGAGCAGTTCTTC

clone size: few
V gene: TRBV7-8
J gene: TRBJ2-5
D gene: TRBD1
CDR3 protein: CASSLATWTGSVETQYF
CDR3 DNA: TGTGCCAGCAGCTTAGCTACCTGGACAGGGTCTGTCGAGACCCAGTACTTC

clone size: NA
V gene: TRBV20-1
J gene: TRBJ1-6
D gene: TRBD1
CDR3 protein: CSARGGQGMNSPLHF
CDR3 DNA: TGCAGTGCTAGAGGGGGACAGGGAATGAATTCACCCCTCCACTTT

clone size: NA
V gene: TRBV7-3
J gene: TRBJ2-1
D gene: TRBD2
CDR3 protein: CASSLPGLAYNEQFF
CDR3 DNA: TGTGCCAGCAGCTTACCGGGACTAGCCTACAATGAGCAGTTCTTC

clone size: NA
V gene: TRBV12-3/TRBV12-4
J gene: TRBJ1-6
D gene: NA
CDR3 protein: CASSLYGGGSPLHF
CDR3 DNA: TGTGCCAGCAGTTTGTACGGGGGGGGATCACCCCTCCACTTT